One T cell receptor (beta chain) is described in this entry. As yet, its antigen is unknown. CDR1 and CDR2 from the germline V gene are SGHRS and YFSETQ. There are 15 residues in the CDR3. Between the trimmed V and J ends, which lost 0 bases and 0 bases, there was a span of 9 bases. The data stem from a study of cytomegalovirus exposure and HLA in healthy donors. Method: immunoSEQ multiplex PCR; TCRdb's copy keeps in-frame clones and lacks some. The sample lists over 100,000 clones, 89% occurring once. Findings and caveats of the study: According to a subsequent analysis, TCR clusters identified in the first cohort showed a tendency to co-occur across the 110 or so validation repertoires. Reports described diagnosis of cytomegalovirus status by the classifier as highly specific and sensitive.

The donors were members of the validation cohort comprising about 120 subjects, separate from the approximately 670-subject first cohort. Sequenced material: PBMCs. The TCR sequence derives from a woman in her late teens or twenties in good health and CMV-seronegative. V and J are TRBV5-1 and TRBJ1-1, with D uncertain. The CDR3 coding sequence is TGCGCCAGCAGCTTGGGACATACGATGAACACTGAAGCTTTCTTT. It translates to CASSLGHTMNTEAFF.